This note documents a single T cell receptor (beta chain) sequence. This specimen comes from a study of CD8 T cells in Susac syndrome. Random hexamers served to reverse transcribe roughly 0.5 to 1 ug RNA. Multiplex PCR with immunoSEQ amplified the TCR beta CDR3 across 54 Vbeta and 13 Jbeta. TCRdb re-called the immunoSEQ multiplex PCR reads with MiXCR, one entry per CDR3 protein. The table shows some 120,000 distinct CDR3 sequences, with around 96% occurring only once. The sample was CD4+ T cells from PBMCs. The clonotype was recovered from a human donor in good health.

This CDR3 is CSAPSGRVYNEQFF. The CDR3 DNA sequence: TGCAGTGCTCCCAGCGGGAGGGTATACAATGAGCAGTTCTTC. This chain uses TRBV20-1 with TRBJ2-1; 10 bases are a match to TRBD2. Germline CDR1 DFQATT, CDR2 SNEGSKA (reference sequence). This CDR3 is 14 amino acids long. V trimming: 5 bases; J trimming: 4 bases; junction bases outside the gene matches: 5.